This T cell receptor (beta chain) was captured in a study of molecular identifiers for immune sequencing clone quantification. TCRdb used MiXCR to reprocess the PCR reads, holding one entry per CDR3 protein. The sample has 400,000 to 600,000 distinct CDR3 sequences, about 21% seen once. Note on this clonotype: The antigen is undetermined.

CD8+CD4-CCR7+CD45RA+ cells were sorted as naive CD8 T cells. Study-wide findings and caveats: Barcode sharing among identical TCR molecules could make large clones appear smaller.

Trimming pared 1 base from V and 2 bases from J, leaving 15 bases between. This CDR3 has 17 residues. This clonotype was sampled from a human donor in good health. Some libraries in this study had Jurkat cell RNA spiked in. The rearrangement links TRBV12-3 or TRBV12-4 to TRBJ1-5; D is undetermined. Source material: naive CD8+ T cells from blood, with Jurkat cell RNA spiked in. Subset of the sample: FACS-sorted CD8+CD4-CCR7+CD45RA+ naive T cells. CDR3 loop: CASSLDSVGRGNQPQHF. Written as DNA, the CDR3 is TGTGCCAGCAGTTTAGATTCCGTCGGTCGCGGCAATCAGCCCCAGCATTTT.